The 12 T cell receptor beta chains below were found in one sample sequenced in a study of T cells in Graves' hyperthyroidism and ophthalmopathy (dated by TCRdb to the late 2010s). Library prep was done by multiplex PCR. The listed sequencing device is Illumina HiSeq 2000. TCR beta CDR3 regions were amplified from RNA transcripts. For the first round of RT-PCR on the TCR CDR3, the HTBI primer set was used together with the Qiagen OneStep RT-PCR kit. TCRdb trimmed public reads at Q25 via fastp, called clones via MiXCR and kept in-frame beta chains. Records with the same CDR3 protein are collapsed into one entry carrying the most frequent genes and DNA. The sample table records about 400,000 distinct CDR3 sequences; roughly 15% of these occur just once. The ten largest clonotypes hold around 13% of the sample. Specimen: blood. These receptors came from a man younger than 35 with Graves' ophthalmopathy.

The sample holds many counts of this clonotype. The chain has TRBV6-1 and TRBJ1-2, with no clear D. Germline V gene data show CDR1 as MNHNS and CDR2 as SASEGT. V lost 4 bases, J lost 7 bases, and 13 bases lay in between. CDR3 length: 13 amino acids. The CDR3, as DNA: TGTGCCAGCAGTGGTCATTACCCACGTGGCTACACCTTC. Translating gives CASSGHYPRGYTF.

This clonotype was seen at least ten times. This chain links TRBV12-3 or TRBV12-4 with TRBJ1-2; possible D gene TRBD1, 5 bases. V was shortened by 7 bases and J by 1 base, with 22 bases between the two germline ends. CDR3 size: 17 residues. The CDR3 DNA follows: TGTGCCAGCACCCAAGGGCGGAGGGGCAATAATAACTATGGCTACACCTTC. It is translated as CASTQGRRGNNNYGYTF.

V and J are TRBV5-1 and TRBJ2-7; 11 bases fit TRBD1. CDR1 and CDR2 (germline): SGHRS, YFSETQ. This CDR3 region has 15 residues. The ends lost 3 bases at V and 4 bases at J; junction bases unmatched: 6. The CDR3 region has the DNA TGCGCCAGCAGCTGGGGACAGGGGGTTGGTTACGAGCAGTACTTC. The encoded protein is CASSWGQGVGYEQYF.

The gene calls are TRBV15 and TRBJ1-6; the D gene is possibly TRBD1 (6 bases). V lost 1 base to trimming and J lost 4 bases, with 11 bases between them. In germline, CDR1 is LNHNV, CDR2 YYDKDF (reference sequence). CDR3 length: 16 amino acids. CDR3 residues: CATSRGGQMYNSPLHF. In nucleotides, the CDR3 is TGTGCCACCAGCAGAGGAGGACAGATGTATAATTCACCCCTCCACTTT.

This clonotype has only a few counts. V is TRBV12-3 or TRBV12-4 and J is TRBJ2-4; D might be TRBD1 (6 bases). V was clipped by 6 bases and J by 0 bases, with 12 bases between them. The CDR3 runs 15 residues. In DNA, the CDR3 is TGTGCCAGCAGCCCAAGGGGGATAGCCAAAAACATTCAGTACTTC. Its protein product is CASSPRGIAKNIQYF.

V and J are TRBV7-9 and TRBJ2-2, with D perhaps TRBD2 (6 bases). The CDR3 is made up of 14 amino acids. Trimming cost V 8 bases and J 4 bases, with 14 bases left between them. CDR1 is SEHNR, CDR2 FQNEAQ, per germline (reference sequence). The CDR3 is CASGTEGSTGELFF. CDR3 nucleotide sequence: TGTGCCAGCGGGACGGAGGGGAGCACCGGGGAGCTGTTTTTT.

This chain connects TRBV15 to TRBJ2-2; TRBD1 aligns across 7 bases. Germline CDR1 LNHNV, CDR2 YYDKDF (reference sequence). V lost 3 bases and J lost 4; bases outside the gene matches: 11. This CDR3 comprises 17 residues. The CDR3 loop is CATSRDIDRVSTGELFF. As DNA, the CDR3 is TGTGCCACCAGCAGGGACATTGACAGGGTCAGCACCGGGGAGCTGTTTTTT.

The chain links TRBV5-4 to TRBJ2-1; 8 bases map to TRBD2. CDR3 length: 15 residues. Germline assignment: CDR1 SGHNT and CDR2 YYREEE (reference sequence). The V gene end was trimmed by 4 bases and the J gene end by 4 bases; junction bases not matched to a gene: 7. CDR3 in DNA: TGTGCCAGCAGCGCCACTAGCGGTAGATACAATGAGCAGTTCTTC. Protein: CASSATSGRYNEQFF. Drawing the rest from reference TRBV5-4 and TRBJ2-1, the complete variable domain is ETGVTQSPTHLIKTRGQQVTLRCSSQSGHNTVSWYQQALGQGPQFIFQYYREEENGRGNFPPRFSGLQFPNYSSELNVNALELDDSALYLCASSATSGRYNEQFFGPGTRLTVL.

This clonotype has ten or more counts. The chain couples TRBV6-1 to TRBJ2-1; a weak D match, TRBD1 (5 bases). CDR1 MNHNS and CDR2 SASEGT come from the germline V gene. Trimming shortened V by 6 bases and J by 2 bases, and 11 bases separated the two germline ends. This CDR3 contains 14 residues. CDR3: CASRMGPAYNEQFF. The CDR3 DNA reads as TGTGCCAGCAGAATGGGGCCTGCCTACAATGAGCAGTTCTTC.

This clonotype was recorded at least ten times. The J gene is TRBJ2-1, the V gene TRBV12-3 or TRBV12-4; 9 nucleotides agree with TRBD2. With V trimmed by 3 bases and J by 6 bases, 18 bases remained unmatched. The CDR3 length is 19 residues. The CDR3 DNA sequence: TGTGCCAGCAGTTTCCAGCGGCGGGAGGGCCTAGGGGTGTCCAATGAGCAGTTCTTC. Translated: CASSFQRREGLGVSNEQFF.

This chain joins TRBV11-2 and TRBJ2-1; 10 bases fit TRBD2. V lost 5 bases and J lost 4; bases outside the gene matches: 5. Germline assignment: CDR1 SGHAT and CDR2 FQNNGV. This CDR3 region has 15 residues. The chain's CDR3 is CASSIRLAGYNEQFF. The CDR3 DNA reads as TGTGCCAGCAGCATACGACTAGCGGGTTACAATGAGCAGTTCTTC.

This clonotype was recorded at least ten times. V gene TRBV4-1 combines with J gene TRBJ2-5; TRBD2 matches at 7 bases. The length of the CDR3 is 16 residues. Germline lookup yields CDR1 MGHRA and CDR2 YSYEKL. The junction had 9 bases not matched to a gene; V was cut back by 0 bases and J by 5 bases. The CDR3 DNA sequence: TGCGCCAGCAGCCAAGAGGAAGCCAGCGGGGTCGAGACCCAGTACTTC. It specifies CASSQEEASGVETQYF.